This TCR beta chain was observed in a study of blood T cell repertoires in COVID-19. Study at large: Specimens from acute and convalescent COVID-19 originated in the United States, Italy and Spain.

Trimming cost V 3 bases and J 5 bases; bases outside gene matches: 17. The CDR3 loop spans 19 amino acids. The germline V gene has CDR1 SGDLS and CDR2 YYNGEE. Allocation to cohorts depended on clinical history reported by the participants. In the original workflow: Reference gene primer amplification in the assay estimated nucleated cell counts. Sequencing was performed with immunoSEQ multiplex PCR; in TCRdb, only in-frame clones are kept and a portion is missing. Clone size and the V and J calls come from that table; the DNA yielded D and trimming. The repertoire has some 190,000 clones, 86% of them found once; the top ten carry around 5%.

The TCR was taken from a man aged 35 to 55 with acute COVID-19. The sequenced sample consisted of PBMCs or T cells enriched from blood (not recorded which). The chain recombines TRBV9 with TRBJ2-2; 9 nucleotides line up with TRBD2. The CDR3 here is CASSDALFEREVVTGELFF. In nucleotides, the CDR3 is TGTGCCAGCAGCGACGCTCTATTCGAGCGGGAGGTAGTAACCGGGGAGCTGTTTTTT.